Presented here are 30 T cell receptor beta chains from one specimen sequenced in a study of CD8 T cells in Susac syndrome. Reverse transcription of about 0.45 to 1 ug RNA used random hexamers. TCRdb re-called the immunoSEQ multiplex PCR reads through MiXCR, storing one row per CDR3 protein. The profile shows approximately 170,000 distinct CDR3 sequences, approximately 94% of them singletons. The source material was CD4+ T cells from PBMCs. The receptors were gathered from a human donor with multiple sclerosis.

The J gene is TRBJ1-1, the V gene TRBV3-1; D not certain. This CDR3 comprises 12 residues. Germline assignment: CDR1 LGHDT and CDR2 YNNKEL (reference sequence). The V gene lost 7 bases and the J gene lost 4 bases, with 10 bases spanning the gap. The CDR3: CASTVRGTEAFF. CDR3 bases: TGTGCCAGCACCGTCCGGGGCACTGAAGCTTTCTTT.

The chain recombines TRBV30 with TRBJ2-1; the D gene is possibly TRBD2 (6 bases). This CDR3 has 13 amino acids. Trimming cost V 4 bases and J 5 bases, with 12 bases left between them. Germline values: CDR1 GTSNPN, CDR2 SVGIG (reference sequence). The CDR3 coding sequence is TGTGCCTGGAATCTGGCGGGAAACAATGAGCAGTTCTTC. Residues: CAWNLAGNNEQFF. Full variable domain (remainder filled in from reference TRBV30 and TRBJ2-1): SQTIHQWPATLVQPVGSPLSLECTVEGTSNPNLYWYRQAAGRGLQLLFYSVGIGQISSEVPQNLSASRPQDRQFILSSKKLLLSDSGFYLCAWNLAGNNEQFFGPGTRLTVL.

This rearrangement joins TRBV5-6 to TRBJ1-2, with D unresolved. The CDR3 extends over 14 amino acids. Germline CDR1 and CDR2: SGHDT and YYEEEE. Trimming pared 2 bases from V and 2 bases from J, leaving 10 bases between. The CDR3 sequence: CASSFGELNYGYTF. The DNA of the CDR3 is TGTGCCAGCAGCTTCGGGGAACTAAACTATGGCTACACCTTC.

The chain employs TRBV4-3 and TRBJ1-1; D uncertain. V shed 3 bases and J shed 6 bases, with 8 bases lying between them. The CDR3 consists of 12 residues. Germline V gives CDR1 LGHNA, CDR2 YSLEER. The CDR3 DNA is TGCGCCAGCAGCCACCAGGCGTCTGAAGCTTTCTTT. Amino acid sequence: CASSHQASEAFF.

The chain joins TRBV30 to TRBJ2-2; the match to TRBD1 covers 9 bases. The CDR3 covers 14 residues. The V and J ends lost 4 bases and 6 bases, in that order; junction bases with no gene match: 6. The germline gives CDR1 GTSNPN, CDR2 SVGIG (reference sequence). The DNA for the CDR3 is TGTGCCTGGAAAACAGGGGGCGCATCCGGGGAGCTGTTTTTT. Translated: CAWKTGGASGELFF. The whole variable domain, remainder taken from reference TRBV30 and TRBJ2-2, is SQTIHQWPATLVQPVGSPLSLECTVEGTSNPNLYWYRQAAGRGLQLLFYSVGIGQISSEVPQNLSASRPQDRQFILSSKKLLLSDSGFYLCAWKTGGASGELFFGEGSRLTVL.

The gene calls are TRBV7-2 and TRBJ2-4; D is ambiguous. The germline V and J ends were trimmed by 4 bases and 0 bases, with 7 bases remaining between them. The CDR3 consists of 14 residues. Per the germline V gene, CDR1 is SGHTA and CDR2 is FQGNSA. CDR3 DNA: TGTGCCAGCAGCTCGTTTAGAGCCAAAAACATTCAGTACTTC. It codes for CASSSFRAKNIQYF.

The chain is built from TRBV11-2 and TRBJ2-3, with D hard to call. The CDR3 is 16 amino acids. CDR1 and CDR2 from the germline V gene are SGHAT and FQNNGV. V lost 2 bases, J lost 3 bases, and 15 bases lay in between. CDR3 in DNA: TGTGCCAGCAGCTTATTCCCCGAAAGAGGAACAGATACGCAGTATTTT. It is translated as CASSLFPERGTDTQYF.

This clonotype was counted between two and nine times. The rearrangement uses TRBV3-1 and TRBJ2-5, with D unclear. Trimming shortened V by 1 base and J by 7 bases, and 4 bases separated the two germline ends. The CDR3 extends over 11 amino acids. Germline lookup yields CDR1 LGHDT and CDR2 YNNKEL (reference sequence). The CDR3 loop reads CASSQGGTQYF. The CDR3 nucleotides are TGTGCCAGCAGCCAAGGCGGGACCCAGTACTTC.

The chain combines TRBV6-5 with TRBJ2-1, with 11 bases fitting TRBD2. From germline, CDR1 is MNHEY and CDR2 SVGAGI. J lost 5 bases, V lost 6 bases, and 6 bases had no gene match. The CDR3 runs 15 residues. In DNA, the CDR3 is TGTGCCAGCAGGGACACTAGCGGGAGTAACAATGAGCAGTTCTTC. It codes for CASRDTSGSNNEQFF.

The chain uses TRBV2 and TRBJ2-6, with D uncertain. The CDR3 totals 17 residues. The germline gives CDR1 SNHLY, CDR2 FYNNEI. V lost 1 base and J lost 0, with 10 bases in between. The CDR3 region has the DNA TGTGCCAGCAGTGAAGGTCTTAGAAGCTCTGGGGCCAACGTCCTGACTTTC. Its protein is CASSEGLRSSGANVLTF.

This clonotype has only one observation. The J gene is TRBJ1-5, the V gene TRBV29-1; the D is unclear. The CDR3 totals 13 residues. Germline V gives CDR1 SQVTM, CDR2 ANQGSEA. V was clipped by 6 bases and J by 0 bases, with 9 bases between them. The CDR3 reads CSVGWTSNQPQHF. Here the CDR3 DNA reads TGCAGCGTAGGTTGGACTAGCAATCAGCCCCAGCATTTT.

The CDR3 loop is CASSSISSGTGGEQYF. The CDR3 nucleotides read TGTGCCAGCAGTTCTATCTCCTCCGGGACAGGCGGCGAGCAGTACTTC. The chain employs TRBV27 and TRBJ2-7, with TRBD1 identical over 8 bases. J was trimmed by 6 bases and V by 4 bases; bases with no gene match: 14. Looked up from germline, CDR1 is MNHEY and CDR2 is SMNVEV (reference sequence). The CDR3 contains 16 residues.

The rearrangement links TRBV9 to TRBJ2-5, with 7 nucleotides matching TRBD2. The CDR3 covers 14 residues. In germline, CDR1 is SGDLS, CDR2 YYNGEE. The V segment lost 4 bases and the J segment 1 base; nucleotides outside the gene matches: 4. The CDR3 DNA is TGTGCCAGCAGCCCTCTAGCGGTCCAAGAGACCCAGTACTTC. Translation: CASSPLAVQETQYF.

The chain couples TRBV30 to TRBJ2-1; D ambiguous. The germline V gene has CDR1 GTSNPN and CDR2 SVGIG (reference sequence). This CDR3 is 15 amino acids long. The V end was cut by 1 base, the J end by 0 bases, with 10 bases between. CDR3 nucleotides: TGTGCCTGGAGTGGGGGTAGGAGCTCCTACAATGAGCAGTTCTTC. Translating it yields CAWSGGRSSYNEQFF.

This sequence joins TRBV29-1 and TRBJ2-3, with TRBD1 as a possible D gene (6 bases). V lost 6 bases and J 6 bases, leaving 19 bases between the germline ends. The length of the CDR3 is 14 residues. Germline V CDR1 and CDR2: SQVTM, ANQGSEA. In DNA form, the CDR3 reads TGCAGCGTCGACAGGAACCCCACGCTGGATACGCAGTATTTT. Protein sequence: CSVDRNPTLDTQYF.

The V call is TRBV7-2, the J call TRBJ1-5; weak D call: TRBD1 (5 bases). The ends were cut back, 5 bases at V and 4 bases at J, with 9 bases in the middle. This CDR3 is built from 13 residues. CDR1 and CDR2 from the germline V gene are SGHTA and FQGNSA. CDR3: CASSQGQNQPQHF. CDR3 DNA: TGTGCCAGCAGCCAGGGCCAAAATCAGCCCCAGCATTTT.

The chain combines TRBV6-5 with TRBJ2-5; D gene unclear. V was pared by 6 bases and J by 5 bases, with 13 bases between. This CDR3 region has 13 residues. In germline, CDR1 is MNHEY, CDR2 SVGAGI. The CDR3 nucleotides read TGTGCCAGCAGGCGCCGTCTATGGGAGACCCAGTACTTC. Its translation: CASRRRLWETQYF.

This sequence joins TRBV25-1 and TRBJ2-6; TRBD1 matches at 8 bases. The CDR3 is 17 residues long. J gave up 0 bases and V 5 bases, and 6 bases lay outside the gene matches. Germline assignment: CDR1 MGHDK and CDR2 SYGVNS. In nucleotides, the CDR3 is TGTGCCAGCAGTTTACAGGGGGTCTCCTCTGGGGCCAACGTCCTGACTTTC. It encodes CASSLQGVSSGANVLTF.

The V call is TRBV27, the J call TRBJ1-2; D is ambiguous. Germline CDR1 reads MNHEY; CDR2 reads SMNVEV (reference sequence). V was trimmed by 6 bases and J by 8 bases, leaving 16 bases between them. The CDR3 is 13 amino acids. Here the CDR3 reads CASRLSGSRGYTF. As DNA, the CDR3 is TGTGCCAGCAGGCTATCGGGGTCGCGCGGCTACACCTTC.

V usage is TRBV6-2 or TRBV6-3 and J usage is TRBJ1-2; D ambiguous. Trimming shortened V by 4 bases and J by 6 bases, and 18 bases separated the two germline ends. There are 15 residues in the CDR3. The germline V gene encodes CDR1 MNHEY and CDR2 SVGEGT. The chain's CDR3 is CASSSARLFGDGYTF. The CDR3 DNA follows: TGTGCCAGCAGTTCGGCGCGCCTTTTCGGGGATGGCTACACCTTC.

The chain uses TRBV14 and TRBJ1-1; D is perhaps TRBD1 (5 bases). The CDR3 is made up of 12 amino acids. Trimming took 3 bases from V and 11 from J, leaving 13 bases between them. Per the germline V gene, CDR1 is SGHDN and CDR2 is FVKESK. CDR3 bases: TGTGCCAGCAGCCAGGGGGGAATAATGGCTTTCTTT. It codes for CASSQGGIMAFF.

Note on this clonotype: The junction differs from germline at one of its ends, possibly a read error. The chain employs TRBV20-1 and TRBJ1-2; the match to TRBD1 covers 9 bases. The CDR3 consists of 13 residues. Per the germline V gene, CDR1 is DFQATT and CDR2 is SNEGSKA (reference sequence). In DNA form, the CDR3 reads TGCAGTGCTAGAGACGACAGGGGGGCCTCCAGGCCCTTC. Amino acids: CSARDDRGASRPF.

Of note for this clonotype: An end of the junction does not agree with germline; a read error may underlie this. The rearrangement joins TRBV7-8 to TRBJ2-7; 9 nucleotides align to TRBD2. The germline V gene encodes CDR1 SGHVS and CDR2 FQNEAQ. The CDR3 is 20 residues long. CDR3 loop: CASRLQGGLAGVTWSYEQYF. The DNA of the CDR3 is TGTGCCAGCCGCTTACAGGGCGGATTAGCGGGAGTAACTTGGTCCTACGAGCAGTACTTC.

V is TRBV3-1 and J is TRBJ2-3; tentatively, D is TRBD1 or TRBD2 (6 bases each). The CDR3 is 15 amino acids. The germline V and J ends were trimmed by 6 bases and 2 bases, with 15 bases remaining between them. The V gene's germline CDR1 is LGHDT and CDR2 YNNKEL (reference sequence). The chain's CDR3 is CASSLGGDFTDTQYF. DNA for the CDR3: TGTGCCAGCAGTCTCGGGGGCGACTTCACAGATACGCAGTATTTT.

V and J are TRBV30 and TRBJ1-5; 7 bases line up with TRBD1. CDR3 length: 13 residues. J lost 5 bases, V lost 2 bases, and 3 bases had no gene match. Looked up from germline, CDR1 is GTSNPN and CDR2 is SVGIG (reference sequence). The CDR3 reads CAWSTGVDQPQHF. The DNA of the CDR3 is TGTGCCTGGAGTACAGGGGTGGATCAGCCCCAGCATTTT.

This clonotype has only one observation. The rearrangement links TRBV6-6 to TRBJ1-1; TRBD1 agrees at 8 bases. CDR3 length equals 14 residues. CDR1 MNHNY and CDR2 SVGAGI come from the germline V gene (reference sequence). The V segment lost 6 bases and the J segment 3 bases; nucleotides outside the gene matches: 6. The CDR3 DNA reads TGTGCCAGCAGCCAACCGACAGGGGACACTGAAGCTTTCTTT. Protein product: CASSQPTGDTEAFF.

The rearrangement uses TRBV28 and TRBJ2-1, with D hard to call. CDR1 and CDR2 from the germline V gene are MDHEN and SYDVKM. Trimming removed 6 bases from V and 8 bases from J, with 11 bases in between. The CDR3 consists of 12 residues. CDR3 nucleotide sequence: TGTGCCAGCAGGCTAGGTAGAGATGAGCAGTTCTTC. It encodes CASRLGRDEQFF.

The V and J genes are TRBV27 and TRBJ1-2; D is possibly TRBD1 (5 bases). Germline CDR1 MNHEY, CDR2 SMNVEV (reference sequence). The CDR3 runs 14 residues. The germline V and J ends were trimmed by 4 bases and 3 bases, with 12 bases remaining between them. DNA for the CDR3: TGTGCCAGCAGTTCGAACCGGGACCACTATGGCTACACCTTC. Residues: CASSSNRDHYGYTF.

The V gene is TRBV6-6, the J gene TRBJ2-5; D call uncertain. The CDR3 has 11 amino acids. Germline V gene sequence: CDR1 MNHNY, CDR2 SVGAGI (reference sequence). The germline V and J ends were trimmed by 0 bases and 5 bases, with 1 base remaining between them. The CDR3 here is CASSYSETQYF. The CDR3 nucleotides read TGTGCCAGCAGTTACTCGGAGACCCAGTACTTC.

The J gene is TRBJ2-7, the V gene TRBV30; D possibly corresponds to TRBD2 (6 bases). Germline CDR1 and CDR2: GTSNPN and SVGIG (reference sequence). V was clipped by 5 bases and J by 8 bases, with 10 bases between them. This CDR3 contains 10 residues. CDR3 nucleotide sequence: TGTGCCTGGGGGACTCGGCAGCAGTACTTC. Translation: CAWGTRQQYF. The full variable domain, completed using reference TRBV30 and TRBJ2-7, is SQTIHQWPATLVQPVGSPLSLECTVEGTSNPNLYWYRQAAGRGLQLLFYSVGIGQISSEVPQNLSASRPQDRQFILSSKKLLLSDSGFYLCAWGTRQQYFGPGTRLTVT.